The 11 T cell receptor beta chains in this list originate from one sample, sequenced in a study of blood T cell repertoires in COVID-19. The method was immunoSEQ multiplex PCR; TCRdb's version includes in-frame clones alone and lacks a portion of them. The sample records approximately 61,000 clones, approximately 83% being singletons. Sequenced material: peripheral blood. The receptors derive from a human donor in a cohort sampled during active COVID-19.

V usage is TRBV6-1 and J usage is TRBJ2-1; 12 nucleotides line up with TRBD2. The ends lost 1 base at V and 5 bases at J; junction bases unmatched: 6. CDR3 length equals 17 residues. CDR1 is MNHNS, CDR2 SASEGT, per germline. The CDR3 coding sequence is TGTGCCAGCAGTGAAGTACCTGGACTAGCGGGAAACAATGAGCAGTTCTTC. It is translated as CASSEVPGLAGNNEQFF.

In this sample, this clone turned up a few times. This chain links TRBV27 with TRBJ1-2, with D possibly TRBD1 on 5 matching bases. The V end lost 5 bases, the J end lost 8 bases, and 18 bases lay between the germline ends. The germline gives CDR1 MNHEY, CDR2 SMNVEV (reference sequence). The CDR3 is 14 amino acids. The CDR3 coding sequence is TGTGCCAGCAGTCCAAGACGGACAACGTGGGGCTACACCTTC. Its protein is CASSPRRTTWGYTF.

This rearrangement joins TRBV7-8 to TRBJ1-3, with D unresolved. CDR3 length: 15 amino acids. Trimming cost V 5 bases and J 7 bases, with 18 bases left between them. CDR1 and CDR2 (germline): SGHVS, FQNEAQ. In DNA, the CDR3 is TGTGCCAGCAGCCCCCATGGAGTCTTGAGGAACACCATATATTTT. It codes for CASSPHGVLRNTIYF.

This chain links TRBV27 with TRBJ2-1, with 7 nucleotides matching TRBD2. CDR1 and CDR2 (germline): MNHEY, SMNVEV (reference sequence). There are 13 residues in the CDR3. CDR3 protein: CASGASGYNEQFF. CDR3 nucleotide sequence: TGTGCATCCGGGGCTAGCGGCTACAATGAGCAGTTCTTC.

V and J are TRBV11-2 and TRBJ1-5, with 7 bases that match TRBD1. CDR1 and CDR2 from the germline V gene are SGHAT and FQNNGV. Losses at the gene ends were 4 bases for V and 4 bases for J; bases not matched to a gene: 1. CDR3 size: 13 residues. The CDR3 sequence: CASSSDRNQPQHF. CDR3 sequence (DNA): TGTGCCAGCAGCTCGGACAGGAATCAGCCCCAGCATTTT.

This rearrangement joins TRBV6-6 to TRBJ1-2; no clear D gene. The CDR3 runs 13 residues. Germline CDR1 is MNHNY and CDR2 is SVGAGI (reference sequence). V was cut by 6 bases and J by 5 bases, with 13 bases left in between. The CDR3 sequence is CASSPRSVYGYTF. The CDR3 DNA is TGTGCCAGCAGCCCACGGAGTGTATATGGCTACACCTTC.

V and J are TRBV28 and TRBJ1-3, with no clear D. This CDR3 has 16 amino acids. Trimming shortened V by 8 bases and J by 0 bases, and 17 bases separated the two germline ends. Germline V CDR1 and CDR2: MDHEN, SYDVKM. CDR3: CASSFPADTSGNTIYF. CDR3 in DNA: TGTGCCAGCTCTTTCCCGGCAGACACCTCTGGAAACACCATATATTTT.

The V and J genes are TRBV30 and TRBJ1-5; D not resolved. Trimming removed 2 bases at V and 7 bases at J, with 9 bases between. Germline CDR1 and CDR2: GTSNPN and SVGIG (reference sequence). This CDR3 spans 12 amino acids. The CDR3 region has the DNA TGTGCCTGGAGTTACCGGAGGCAGCCCCAGCATTTT. Translated: CAWSYRRQPQHF. Supplemented by reference TRBV30 and TRBJ1-5, the full variable domain reads SQTIHQWPATLVQPVGSPLSLECTVEGTSNPNLYWYRQAAGRGLQLLFYSVGIGQISSEVPQNLSASRPQDRQFILSSKKLLLSDSGFYLCAWSYRRQPQHFGDGTRLSIL.

The CDR3 loop is CASSLRLSAVIQYF. The CDR3 DNA is TGTGCCAGCAGTTTAAGACTGAGTGCGGTCATTCAGTACTTC. This chain links TRBV6-2 or TRBV6-3 with TRBJ2-4; no clear D. Germline V CDR1 and CDR2: MNHEY, SVGEGT. The CDR3 is made up of 14 amino acids. V shed 4 bases and J shed 9 bases, with 16 bases lying between them.

This sequence joins TRBV5-1 and TRBJ1-4; 8 bases fit TRBD1. Germline assignment: CDR1 SGHRS and CDR2 YFSETQ. V was pared by 1 base and J by 5 bases, with 4 bases of the junction left unmatched. CDR3 length: 15 amino acids. DNA for the CDR3: TGCGCCAGCAGCTTGAGGACAGGGTGGAATGAAAAACTGTTTTTT. This translates into CASSLRTGWNEKLFF. Supplemented by reference TRBV5-1 and TRBJ1-4, the full variable domain reads KAGVTQTPRYLIKTRGQQVTLSCSPISGHRSVSWYQQTPGQGLQFLFEYFSETQRNKGNFPGRFSGRQFSNSRSEMNVSTLELGDSALYLCASSLRTGWNEKLFFGSGTQLSVL.

The rearrangement joins TRBV19 to TRBJ2-3, with 8 bases lining up with TRBD1. CDR3 size: 15 residues. V dropped 4 bases and J dropped 2; count of bases not matched to a gene: 5. Germline V CDR1 and CDR2: LNHDA, SQIVND (reference sequence). DNA for the CDR3: TGTGCCAGTAGTAGGTGGACAGGGAACACAGATACGCAGTATTTT. This codes for CASSRWTGNTDTQYF.